This T cell receptor beta chain was obtained from a study of regulatory T cells in long-lasting Graves disease. Study-wide findings and caveats: When disease was persistent, TRBV28, TRBJ1-2 and TRBJ2-5 were the favored segments.

To make TCR beta libraries, researchers used iRepertoire HTBI primers and Arm-PCR of CDR3 regions. A single record per CDR3 protein comes from TCRdb applying MiXCR to the multiplex PCR reads. The sample carries around 300,000 distinct CDR3 sequences, 20% to 25% recorded once. The time point here: persistent/refractory GD, antithyroid drugs over 5 years with positive TRAb. Extracted PBMC RNA gave rise to the TCR library. For this clonotype: As yet, its antigen is unknown.

The trim removed 0 bases at V and 1 base at J, leaving 1 base unmatched. CDR3 length: 15 amino acids. In germline, CDR1 is MGHRA, CDR2 YSYEKL. This chain uses TRBV4-1 with TRBJ2-7; 9 nucleotides agree with TRBD2. The receptor's source is a female donor with Graves disease. Here the sequenced sample was peripheral blood mononuclear cells (PBMCs), taken when the disease was refractory, from a patient treated with antithyroid drugs. CDR3 residues: CASSQETSGSYEQYF. CDR3 nucleotide sequence: TGCGCCAGCAGCCAAGAGACTAGCGGATCCTACGAGCAGTACTTC.